The sequence of this TCR beta chain was determined in a study of blood T cells in healthy people across ages. For the study at large: Per every two T cells, about one barcoded beta molecule was captured by template switching. Study conclusions and caveats: Researchers report that TCR beta diversity correlated strongly with naive T cell percentage.

Comments on this clonotype: Its matching antigen is unknown.

The second PCR ran roughly 6 to 11 cycles with a sample-barcoded 5' primer and J-beta primers. TCRdb analysed the 5' RACE reads with MiXCR anew, one entry per CDR3 protein. The sample contains about 1,400,000 distinct CDR3 sequences, roughly 40% of which appear only once. Healthy Russian Caucasian donors spanned ages about 6 to 100 years. Every donor contributed around 10 milliliters of peripheral blood by blood draw. CDR3 size: 17 residues. The V gene's germline CDR1 is MGHRA and CDR2 YSYEKL. Trimming stripped 3 bases from V and 4 bases from J, with 22 bases between. This TCR was sampled from a woman aged 18 to 35 in good health. Sequenced: blood. The chain recombines TRBV4-1 with TRBJ2-7; D is tentatively TRBD1 or TRBD2 (5 bases each). CDR3 sequence reads: CASSQASLRDGLYEQYF. For the CDR3, the DNA is TGCGCCAGCAGCCAGGCCAGCCTTAGGGACGGCCTTTACGAGCAGTACTTC.